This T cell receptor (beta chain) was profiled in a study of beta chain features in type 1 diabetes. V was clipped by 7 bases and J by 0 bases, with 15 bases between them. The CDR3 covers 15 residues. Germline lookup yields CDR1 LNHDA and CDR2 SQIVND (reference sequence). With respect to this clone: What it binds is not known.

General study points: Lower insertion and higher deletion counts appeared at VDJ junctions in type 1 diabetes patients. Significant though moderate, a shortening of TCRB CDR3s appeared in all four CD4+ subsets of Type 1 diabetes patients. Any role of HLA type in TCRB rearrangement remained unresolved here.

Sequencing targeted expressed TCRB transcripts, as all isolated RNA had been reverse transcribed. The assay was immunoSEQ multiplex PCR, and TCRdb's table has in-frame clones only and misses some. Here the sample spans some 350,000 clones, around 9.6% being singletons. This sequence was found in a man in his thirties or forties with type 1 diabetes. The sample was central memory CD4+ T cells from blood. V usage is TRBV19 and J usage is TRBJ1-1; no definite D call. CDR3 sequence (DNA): TGTGCCAGTACCCAAGGTCGGGTGGTGAACACTGAAGCTTTCTTT. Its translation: CASTQGRVVNTEAFF.